Listed below are T cell receptor beta chains from one sample, sequenced in a study of human T cells and chemical hapten exposure. Each CDR3 protein gets one entry after TCRdb re-called the RACE reads with MiXCR. The data contain roughly 100,000 distinct CDR3 sequences, approximately 11% of them singletons. Material: whole blood, obtained in connection with sensitization to the hapten diphenylcyclopropenone (DPC). These TCRs come from a woman in her thirties or forties with alopecia areata. Some clones in this sample may be carry-over from other donors' samples. CDR3s include the opening cysteine and the closing phenylalanine or tryptophan. The order of the fields is clone size, J gene, D gene, V gene, CDR3 protein, CDR3 DNA. D genes are given only for firm matches. Not all rows give a size; the values are once, few, many and, for expanded clones, a class.

. TRBJ2-1 . TRBV7-2 CASSPLRQPNNEQFF TGTGCCAGCAGCCCACTGAGACAACCAAACAATGAGCAGTTCTTC
. TRBJ2-3 . TRBV19 CASSMIKGLLGDTQYF TGTGCCAGTAGTATGATAAAGGGCCTTCTTGGAGATACGCAGTATTTT
many TRBJ2-5 . TRBV11-2 CASSEGGWEETQYF TGTGCCAGCAGCGAGGGGGGTTGGGAAGAGACCCAGTACTTC
many TRBJ2-5 . TRBV4-3 CASSQERGGKETQYF TGCGCCAGCAGCCAAGAACGGGGAGGCAAGGAGACCCAGTACTTC
many TRBJ2-3 . TRBV20-1 CSARVVASTDTQYF TGCAGTGCTAGAGTAGTGGCTAGCACAGATACGCAGTATTTT
. TRBJ1-2 TRBD1 TRBV5-8 CASVWDSQIHNYGYTF TGTGCCAGCGTCTGGGACAGCCAGATACATAACTATGGCTACACCTTC
many TRBJ2-6 . TRBV12-3/TRBV12-4 CASSLVGSAGANVLTF TGTGCCAGCAGTCTAGTAGGTAGCGCTGGGGCCAACGTCCTGACTTTC
many TRBJ1-1 . TRBV7-2 CASSSLHGVAFF TGTGCCAGCAGCTCCCTTCACGGGGTAGCTTTCTTT
. TRBJ2-3 TRBD2 TRBV6-2/TRBV6-3 CAAQSGRADTQYF TGTGCAGCTCAAAGCGGGAGGGCAGATACGCAGTATTTT
few TRBJ2-1 TRBD2 TRBV28 CASSVLSGRYNEQFF TGTGCCAGCAGTGTCCTCAGCGGGAGATACAATGAGCAGTTCTTC
many TRBJ2-5 . TRBV6-2/TRBV6-3 CASSYSPQGDQETQYF TGTGCCAGCAGTTACTCACCCCAGGGCGACCAAGAGACCCAGTACTTC
. TRBJ1-5 TRBD1 TRBV5-5 CASSWTGGSNRPQHF TGTGCCAGCAGCTGGACAGGGGGTAGCAATCGGCCCCAGCATTTT
many TRBJ1-1 TRBD1 TRBV27 CASSPFPSDRGGGTEAFF TGTGCCAGCAGTCCCTTCCCTTCGGACAGGGGAGGTGGCACTGAAGCTTTCTTT
many TRBJ2-3 . TRBV20-1 CSAVQRYTDTQYF TGCAGTGCTGTACAGCGATACACAGATACGCAGTATTTT
. TRBJ2-7 . TRBV20-1 CSGRGSYEQYF TGCAGTGGAAGAGGCTCCTACGAGCAGTACTTC
. TRBJ1-5 . TRBV19 CASSGQLRDLGNQPQHF TGTGCCAGTAGTGGACAGCTGAGAGATCTCGGCAATCAGCCCCAGCATTTT
. TRBJ2-5 . TRBV7-9 CASSFSPPETQYF TGTGCCAGCAGCTTCTCCCCCCCGGAGACCCAGTACTTC
many TRBJ1-2 . TRBV27 CASSLGQGVGGYTF TGTGCCAGCAGTTTAGGTCAGGGTGTTGGTGGCTACACCTTC
many TRBJ2-3 . TRBV7-9 CASSDWGTDTQYF TGTGCCAGCAGCGATTGGGGGACAGATACGCAGTATTTT
. TRBJ2-5 . TRBV20-1 CSASQGGETQYF TGCAGTGCTTCGCAGGGTGGGGAGACCCAGTACTTC
many TRBJ1-1 . TRBV4-2 CASSQGVSTEAFF TGTGCCAGCAGCCAGGGGGTAAGCACTGAAGCTTTCTTT
few TRBJ1-2 TRBD1 TRBV6-4 CASSASFTGDNYGYTF TGTGCCAGCAGTGCCTCGTTTACAGGGGACAACTATGGCTACACCTTC
. TRBJ1-2 TRBD1 TRBV7-2 CASSLAGQGNYGYTF TGTGCCAGCAGCTTAGCCGGACAGGGGAACTATGGCTACACCTTC
. TRBJ2-7 . TRBV27 CASSLPGVGYEQYF TGTGCCAGCAGTTTACCAGGGGTAGGCTACGAGCAGTACTTC
. TRBJ1-1 . TRBV5-6 CASSSTGSLLRAFF TGTGCCAGCAGCTCTACAGGGTCTCTGTTACGGGCTTTCTTT
many TRBJ1-3 TRBD1 TRBV12-3/TRBV12-4 CASSSLRDRGQATGNTIYF TGTGCCAGCAGTTCACTCCGGGACAGGGGGCAAGCAACTGGAAACACCATATATTTT
. TRBJ2-5 . TRBV6-6 CASSPGLKETQYF TGTGCCAGCAGCCCTGGACTCAAAGAGACCCAGTACTTC
. TRBJ1-1 TRBD1 TRBV29-1 CSVVRGTGQNTEAFF TGCAGCGTTGTGCGTGGGACAGGGCAGAACACTGAAGCTTTCTTT
. TRBJ2-2 . TRBV3-1 CASSLVSRGPDRELFF TGTGCCAGCAGCCTAGTCAGCCGGGGGCCCGACAGGGAGCTGTTTTTT
few TRBJ2-3 TRBD2 TRBV7-2 CASVTRGVAGVPPQYF TGTGCCAGCGTTACTAGGGGGGTAGCGGGAGTCCCCCCACAGTATTTT
. TRBJ2-3 . TRBV19 CATQTVSGGRDTQYF TGTGCCACCCAAACTGTAAGTGGGGGGCGAGATACGCAGTATTTT
. TRBJ1-1 . TRBV10-3 CAIGSPNTEAFF TGTGCCATCGGGAGTCCGAACACTGAAGCTTTCTTT
few TRBJ2-6 . TRBV19 CASSIGVLSGANVLTF TGTGCCAGTAGTATAGGGGTCCTCTCTGGGGCCAACGTCCTGACTTTC
many TRBJ2-5 . TRBV4-2 CASSPGRPQETQYF TGTGCCAGCAGCCCGGGACGCCCTCAAGAGACCCAGTACTTC
many TRBJ2-2 . TRBV6-6 CASSLGISGELFF TGTGCCAGCAGTTTGGGGATTTCCGGGGAGCTGTTTTTT
few TRBJ1-1 . TRBV20-1 CSARNTGLWTEAFF TGCAGTGCTCGTAACACAGGGCTTTGGACTGAAGCTTTCTTT
many TRBJ2-7 . TRBV2 CASSRAYEQYF TGTGCCAGCAGTAGGGCTTACGAGCAGTACTTC
. TRBJ1-2 . TRBV3-1 CATGKDYGYTF TGTGCCACCGGGAAGGACTATGGCTACACCTTC
few TRBJ1-3 . TRBV7-8 CASSLSDTIYF TGTGCCAGCAGCTTATCGGACACCATATATTTT
few TRBJ2-1 TRBD2 TRBV6-6 CASTLAGLAGGPFYNEQFF TGTGCCAGCACCCTGGCTGGACTAGCGGGAGGCCCCTTTTACAATGAGCAGTTCTTC
many TRBJ1-4 . TRBV7-3 CASSLRFGGRLFF TGTGCCAGCAGCTTAAGGTTCGGTGGACGACTGTTTTTT
. TRBJ1-5 . TRBV6-6 CASSYSAAYSNQPQHF TGTGCCAGCAGTTACTCGGCAGCTTATAGCAATCAGCCCCAGCATTTT
many TRBJ1-1 . TRBV21-1 CASSRRAGGEFTEAFF TGTGCCAGCAGCAGGAGGGCAGGGGGCGAATTCACTGAAGCTTTCTTT
many TRBJ2-1 TRBD2 TRBV13 CASSKPSGSPYNEQFF TGTGCCAGCAGCAAACCTAGCGGGAGTCCTTACAATGAGCAGTTCTTC
many TRBJ2-4 . TRBV11-2 CASSSLRASPLIQYF TGTGCCAGCAGCTCACTTCGGGCCTCCCCGTTGATTCAGTACTTC
few TRBJ2-4 TRBD2 TRBV4-3 CASSQERGGLAGGPAKNIQYF TGCGCCAGCAGCCAAGAACGAGGTGGACTAGCGGGAGGGCCGGCCAAAAACATTCAGTACTTC
many TRBJ2-3 TRBD2 TRBV7-8 CASSLGGRENTDTQYF TGTGCCAGCAGCCTGGGAGGGCGGGAGAACACAGATACGCAGTATTTT
many TRBJ2-7 . TRBV2 CASREGRYEQYF TGTGCCAGCAGGGAGGGGCGGTACGAGCAGTACTTC
many TRBJ2-6 . TRBV27 CASSLSGANVLTF TGTGCCAGCAGTTTGAGCGGGGCCAACGTCCTGACTTTC
. TRBJ2-3 . TRBV7-2 CASGRTDTQYF TGTGCCAGCGGACGCACAGATACGCAGTATTTT
few TRBJ2-7 . TRBV29-1 CSVVSGVNEQYF TGCAGCGTTGTGTCAGGGGTCAACGAGCAGTACTTC
many TRBJ1-6 . TRBV6-5 CASSSLNSPLHF TGTGCCAGCAGTTCACTAAACTCACCCCTCCACTTT
many TRBJ1-1 TRBD1 TRBV2 CASSDWTGPTEAFF TGTGCCAGCAGTGATTGGACAGGGCCTACTGAAGCTTTCTTT